Listed here are 6 T cell receptor beta chains from one sample, sequenced in a study of blood T cell repertoires in COVID-19. Sequencing used immunoSEQ multiplex PCR; TCRdb keeps in-frame clones, though not all of them. The data contain around 81,000 clones, 82% of them singletons. The sequenced material came from peripheral blood. The receptors were sampled from a human donor in a cohort sampled during active COVID-19.

CDR3 coding DNA: TGTGCCAGCAGTGACCCGGACAGGGTCAAGCAGCCCCAGCATTTT. This translates into CASSDPDRVKQPQHF. The chain links TRBV6-4 to TRBJ1-5; 8 nucleotides line up with TRBD1. Germline trimming cut 2 bases from V and 7 bases from J; bases unmatched to any gene: 7. CDR3 length equals 15 residues. Germline lookup yields CDR1 MRHNA and CDR2 SNTAGT.

This clone was seen just once. This chain uses TRBV5-1 with TRBJ2-3; 8 bases map to TRBD1. The V segment lost 3 bases and the J segment 4 bases; nucleotides outside the gene matches: 7. Looked up from germline, CDR1 is SGHRS and CDR2 is YFSETQ. The CDR3 consists of 15 residues. The CDR3 sequence is CASSSGDRIADTQYF. The CDR3 DNA sequence: TGCGCCAGCAGCTCCGGGGACAGGATCGCAGATACGCAGTATTTT.

The chain has TRBV3-1 (or the pseudogene TRBV3-2) and TRBJ2-7; D is perhaps TRBD2 (5 bases). The CDR3 has 12 amino acids. CDR1 and CDR2 (germline): LGHDT, YNNKEL (reference sequence). Trimming stripped 3 bases from V and 7 bases from J, with 10 bases between. CDR3 sequence (DNA): TGTGCCAGCAGCCAGGCGGGTACGGAGCAGTACTTC. Translating gives CASSQAGTEQYF.

The chain employs TRBV7-3 and TRBJ2-6; the match to TRBD1 covers 7 bases. There are 15 residues in the CDR3. The V segment lost 5 bases and the J segment 2 bases; nucleotides outside the gene matches: 3. The germline CDR1 and CDR2 sequences are SGHTA and FQGTGA. The CDR3 is CASSLGTAGANVLTF. CDR3 sequence (DNA): TGTGCCAGCAGCCTAGGGACAGCTGGGGCCAACGTCCTGACTTTC.

The chain joins TRBV5-1 to TRBJ2-7, with D perhaps matching TRBD1 (6 bases). The germline gives CDR1 SGHRS, CDR2 YFSETQ. V was pared by 7 bases and J by 3 bases, with 11 bases between. The CDR3 totals 12 residues. The CDR3 here is CASGQDSYEQYF. The DNA for the CDR3 is TGCGCCAGCGGTCAGGACAGCTACGAGCAGTACTTC.

V gene TRBV6-6 combines with J gene TRBJ1-1; maybe TRBD1 (5 bases). CDR3 length: 13 residues. CDR1 is MNHNY and CDR2 is SVGAGI in the germline V gene (reference sequence). Trimming removed 6 bases from V and 0 bases from J, with 8 bases in between. CDR3 in amino acids: CASSQGMNTEAFF. The CDR3 bases are TGTGCCAGCAGCCAGGGAATGAACACTGAAGCTTTCTTT.